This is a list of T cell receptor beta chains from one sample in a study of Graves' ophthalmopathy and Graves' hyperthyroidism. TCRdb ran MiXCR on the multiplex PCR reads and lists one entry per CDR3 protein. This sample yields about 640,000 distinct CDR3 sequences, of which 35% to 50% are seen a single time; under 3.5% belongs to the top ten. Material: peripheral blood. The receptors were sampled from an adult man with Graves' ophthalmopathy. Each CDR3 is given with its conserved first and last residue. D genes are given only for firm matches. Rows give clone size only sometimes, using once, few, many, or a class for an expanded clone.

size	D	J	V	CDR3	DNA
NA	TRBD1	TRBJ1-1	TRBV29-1	CIPRDRGQAFF	TGCATCCCCCGGGACAGGGGGCAAGCTTTCTTT
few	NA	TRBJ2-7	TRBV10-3	CASSYRPALSHGQYF	TGTGCCAGCAGTTATAGGCCGGCCCTGAGTCATGGGCAGTACTTC
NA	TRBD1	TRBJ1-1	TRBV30	CAWNIDRGYTEAFF	TGTGCCTGGAACATCGACAGGGGGTACACTGAAGCTTTCTTT
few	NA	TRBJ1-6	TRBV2	CASSPNGLRGGNSPLHF	TGTGCCAGCAGTCCGAATGGGCTCAGGGGAGGTAATTCACCCCTCCACTTT
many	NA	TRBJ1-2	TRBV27	CASSRDTYNYGYTF	TGTGCCAGCAGTCGGGACACCTATAACTATGGCTACACCTTC
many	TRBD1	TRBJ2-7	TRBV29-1	CSVEEPGQGALVFEQYF	TGCAGCGTTGAAGAGCCGGGACAGGGCGCTTTAGTGTTCGAGCAGTACTTC
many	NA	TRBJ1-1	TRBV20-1	CSAIFRGSEAFF	TGCAGTGCCATCTTCCGAGGAAGTGAAGCTTTCTTT
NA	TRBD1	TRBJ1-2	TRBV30	CAWRGGSDYGYTF	TGTGCCTGGAGAGGGGGCTCTGACTATGGCTACACCTTC
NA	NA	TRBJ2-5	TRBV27	CASSLPGQETQYF	TGTGCCAGCAGTTTACCCGGGCAAGAGACCCAGTACTTC
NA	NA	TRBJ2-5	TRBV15	CATSRGGTPMPQYF	TGTGCCACCAGCAGAGGGGGGACCCCAATGCCCCAGTACTTC
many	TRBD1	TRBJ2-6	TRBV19	CASSATGFSGANVLTF	TGTGCCAGTAGTGCGACAGGGTTCTCTGGGGCCAACGTCCTGACTTTC
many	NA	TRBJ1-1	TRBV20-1	CSAGNTANTEAFF	TGCAGTGCTGGCAACACAGCGAACACTGAAGCTTTCTTT
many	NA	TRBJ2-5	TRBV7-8	CASSPTLVQETQYF	TGTGCCAGCAGCCCGACGTTGGTTCAAGAGACCCAGTACTTC
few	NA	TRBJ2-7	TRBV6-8	CAIYYQSSYEQYF	TGTGCCATTTACTACCAAAGCTCCTACGAGCAGTACTTC
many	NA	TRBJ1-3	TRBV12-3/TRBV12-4	CASSFSASGNTIYF	TGTGCCAGCAGTTTCAGCGCCTCTGGAAACACCATATATTTT
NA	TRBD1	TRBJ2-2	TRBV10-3	CAIKGTGAGELFF	TGTGCCATCAAAGGGACAGGGGCCGGGGAGCTGTTTTTT
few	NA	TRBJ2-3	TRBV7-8	CASSKPGPRTDTQYF	TGTGCCAGCAGCAAACCGGGACCACGCACAGATACGCAGTATTTT
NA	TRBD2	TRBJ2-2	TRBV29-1	CSVRTSGSLFTGELFF	TGCAGCGTCCGGACTAGCGGGAGTCTGTTCACCGGGGAGCTGTTTTTT